This is a list of T cell receptor beta chains from one sample in a study of blood T cell repertoires in COVID-19. Assay used: immunoSEQ multiplex PCR; TCRdb lists only in-frame clones, some missing. Altogether about 140,000 clones are present, around 81% being singletons, with the ten largest covering more than 7%. The sequencing sample was made of peripheral blood. These receptors all stem from a human donor in a cohort sampled during active COVID-19. The CDR3 runs from the conserved cysteine through the conserved F or W. The order of the fields is clone size, D gene, J gene, V gene, CDR3 protein, CDR3 DNA. A D gene is named only where the DNA matches it firmly. Where a row states a size, it is once, few, many or the class of an expanded clone; other rows omit it.

NA	NA	TRBJ2-5	TRBV7-9	CASSFGGKETQYF	TGTGCCAGCAGCTTCGGAGGGAAGGAGACCCAGTACTTC
NA	NA	TRBJ2-7	TRBV7-9	CASSPGTAGRYEQYF	TGTGCCAGCAGTCCCGGGACCGCTGGGAGGTACGAGCAGTACTTC
NA	TRBD1	TRBJ2-5	TRBV19	CASSMGQGQETQYF	TGTGCCAGTAGTATGGGACAGGGGCAAGAGACCCAGTACTTC
NA	NA	TRBJ1-5	TRBV28	CASSLGSHQPQHF	TGTGCCAGCAGTTTGGGTAGCCATCAGCCCCAGCATTTT
NA	TRBD2	TRBJ2-5	TRBV6-4	CASSRTSGVNF	TGTGCCAGCAGCCGGACTAGCGGGGTTAACTTC
few	NA	TRBJ2-3	TRBV4-1	CASSRPSSTQYF	TGCGCCAGCAGCCGCCCGTCGAGTACGCAGTATTTT
NA	TRBD1	TRBJ2-1	TRBV5-6	CASSTGGFFGNEQFF	TGTGCCAGCAGCACAGGGGGCTTCTTTGGCAATGAGCAGTTCTTC
NA	TRBD1	TRBJ2-2	TRBV14	CASNRQGAGELFF	TGTGCCAGCAATAGACAGGGGGCCGGGGAGCTGTTTTTT
NA	TRBD1	TRBJ2-1	TRBV11-2	CASRRGQFDEQFF	TGTGCCAGCAGAAGGGGGCAGTTTGATGAGCAGTTCTTC
NA	NA	TRBJ2-4	TRBV7-9	CASSSPRRQILAKNIQYF	TGTGCCAGCAGCTCCCCCCGTCGACAGATTCTAGCCAAAAACATTCAGTACTTC
NA	NA	TRBJ1-3	TRBV18	CASSPPGESGNTIYF	TGTGCCAGCTCACCACCCGGTGAATCTGGAAACACCATATATTTT
NA	NA	TRBJ1-5	TRBV18	CASSPRQDMNQPQHF	TGTGCCAGCTCACCACGTCAGGACATGAATCAGCCCCAGCATTTT
NA	TRBD1	TRBJ2-3	TRBV3-1/TRBV3-2	CASSLRTGGRGGTDTQYF	TGTGCCAGCAGTCTCAGGACAGGGGGACGCGGGGGCACAGATACGCAGTATTTT
NA	NA	TRBJ2-1	TRBV5-6	CASSLEGHTGRDEQFF	TGTGCCAGCAGCTTGGAGGGACACACTGGTAGGGATGAGCAGTTCTTC
NA	NA	TRBJ1-5	TRBV5-6	CASSLAGVPGNQPQHF	TGTGCCAGCAGCTTGGCCGGGGTTCCGGGCAATCAGCCCCAGCATTTT
NA	TRBD2	TRBJ2-3	TRBV5-6	CASRPLAGGTDTQYF	TGTGCCAGCAGGCCTCTAGCGGGGGGCACAGATACGCAGTATTTT
NA	TRBD1	TRBJ1-1	TRBV5-1	CASSSGQGLNTEAFF	TGCGCCAGCAGCTCGGGACAGGGGCTGAACACTGAAGCTTTCTTT
NA	NA	TRBJ2-1	TRBV14	CASSPTWGSPGEQFF	TGTGCCAGCAGCCCCACCTGGGGCAGCCCCGGTGAGCAGTTCTTC
NA	NA	TRBJ1-1	TRBV27	CASSSTGQNTEAFF	TGTGCCAGCAGTTCAACAGGGCAGAACACTGAAGCTTTCTTT
NA	NA	TRBJ2-6	TRBV4-1	CASSHALSLKRSGANVLTF	TGCGCCAGCAGCCATGCTCTCTCCCTCAAGCGGTCTGGGGCCAACGTCCTGACTTTC
NA	NA	TRBJ1-5	TRBV6-5	CASSYSRQQPQHF	TGTGCCAGCAGTTACTCGAGACAGCAGCCCCAGCATTTT
NA	NA	TRBJ1-6	TRBV3-1/TRBV3-2	CASSHGISSYNSPLHF	TGTGCCAGCAGCCACGGGATAAGCTCCTATAATTCACCCCTCCACTTT
NA	NA	TRBJ2-5	TRBV7-9	CASSLEGQGETQYF	TGTGCCAGCAGCTTGGAGGGGCAGGGAGAGACCCAGTACTTC
NA	TRBD1	TRBJ1-3	TRBV18	CASSPSTGAVNTIYF	TGTGCCAGCTCACCATCGACAGGGGCAGTAAACACCATATATTTT
few	NA	TRBJ1-3	TRBV3-1/TRBV3-2	CASSLYRSAGNTIYF	TGTGCCAGCAGCCTCTACAGGTCTGCTGGAAACACCATATATTTT
NA	TRBD2	TRBJ2-1	TRBV6-6	CASSYSSSGGTHEQFF	TGTGCCAGCAGTTACTCGAGCAGCGGGGGGACGCATGAGCAGTTCTTC
few	NA	TRBJ1-1	TRBV10-3	CATGGAAEAFF	TGTGCCACCGGTGGTGCGGCTGAAGCTTTCTTT
NA	TRBD2	TRBJ2-1	TRBV3-1/TRBV3-2	CASSQGGLARANEQFF	TGTGCCAGCAGCCAAGGGGGACTAGCTCGGGCCAATGAGCAGTTCTTC
NA	NA	TRBJ1-4	TRBV24-1	CATSDRGKLFF	TGTGCCACCAGTGATAGGGGAAAACTGTTTTTT
few	NA	TRBJ1-1	TRBV6-5	CASQGVNTEAFF	TGTGCCAGCCAAGGGGTGAACACTGAAGCTTTCTTT
NA	NA	TRBJ2-3	TRBV12-5	CASGFHRMRFTDTQYF	TGTGCTAGTGGTTTTCACAGGATGCGGTTCACAGATACGCAGTATTTT
NA	TRBD2	TRBJ2-5	TRBV9	CASSVTPGGGAGETQYF	TGTGCCAGCAGCGTAACCCCCGGCGGGGGGGCCGGGGAGACCCAGTACTTC
NA	NA	TRBJ1-2	TRBV28	CASRTEWAGAFYGYTF	TGTGCCAGCAGGACGGAATGGGCAGGGGCCTTCTATGGCTACACCTTC
NA	TRBD1	TRBJ1-5	TRBV5-6	CASSFLGQGKGNQPQHF	TGTGCCAGCAGCTTTCTTGGACAGGGAAAGGGCAATCAGCCCCAGCATTTT
NA	NA	TRBJ1-5	TRBV19	CASSINGDQPQHF	TGTGCCAGTAGTATAAACGGAGATCAGCCCCAGCATTTT
NA	NA	TRBJ1-1	TRBV19	CASGRSGTEAFF	TGTGCCAGTGGGCGCTCCGGCACTGAAGCTTTCTTT
few	TRBD1	TRBJ2-2	TRBV7-7	CASSPGTGAGTGELFF	TGTGCTAGCAGCCCCGGAACAGGGGCGGGCACCGGGGAGCTGTTTTTT
NA	NA	TRBJ2-1	TRBV5-1	CASSLAVQGLNEQFF	TGCGCCAGCAGCTTGGCTGTGCAGGGACTCAATGAGCAGTTCTTC
NA	NA	TRBJ1-1	TRBV5-1	CASSLTDRSNTEAFF	TGCGCCAGCAGCTTGACCGACAGGAGTAACACTGAAGCTTTCTTT
NA	NA	TRBJ2-5	TRBV15	CATSRRTNQETQYF	TGTGCCACCAGCAGGCGGACTAACCAAGAGACCCAGTACTTC
once	TRBD1	TRBJ1-4	TRBV14	CASSLGTAWTNEKLFF	TGTGCCAGCAGCCTCGGGACAGCTTGGACTAATGAAAAACTGTTTTTT
NA	NA	TRBJ2-1	TRBV7-3	CASSLTSGYNEQFF	TGTGCCAGCAGCTTAACTAGCGGCTACAATGAGCAGTTCTTC
NA	NA	TRBJ1-1	TRBV7-9	CASGPRGRNTEAFF	TGTGCCAGCGGACCCCGGGGAAGGAACACTGAAGCTTTCTTT
NA	TRBD1	TRBJ2-7	TRBV6-5	CASSYSRQGSGEQYF	TGTGCCAGCAGTTACTCTCGACAGGGGTCGGGCGAGCAGTACTTC
NA	NA	TRBJ1-2	TRBV6-5	CASRAGGVYGYTF	TGTGCCAGTCGAGCGGGGGGCGTCTATGGCTACACCTTC
once	TRBD1	TRBJ2-4	TRBV5-4	CASSYNDRGDAKNIQYF	TGTGCCAGCAGCTACAATGACAGGGGAGATGCCAAAAACATTCAGTACTTC
NA	NA	TRBJ2-7	TRBV6-2/TRBV6-3	CASSLIADKSYEQYF	TGTGCCAGCAGCCTGATAGCGGATAAATCCTACGAGCAGTACTTC
NA	TRBD1	TRBJ1-6	TRBV12-3/TRBV12-4	CASRDREYSPLHF	TGTGCCAGCCGGGACAGGGAATATTCACCCCTCCACTTT
NA	TRBD2	TRBJ2-5	TRBV5-4	CASSPGTSGGARETQYF	TGTGCCAGCAGCCCCGGGACTAGCGGGGGGGCGAGGGAGACCCAGTACTTC
NA	NA	TRBJ2-3	TRBV14	CASSHFGTLTDTQYF	TGTGCCAGCAGCCATTTTGGGACTCTCACAGATACGCAGTATTTT
NA	NA	TRBJ2-5	TRBV3-1/TRBV3-2	CASSQVFSETQYF	TGTGCCAGCAGCCAAGTTTTTAGTGAGACCCAGTACTTC
NA	TRBD1	TRBJ1-2	TRBV5-1	CASSLTGQQYGYTF	TGCGCCAGCAGCTTAACGGGACAGCAATATGGCTACACCTTC
NA	NA	TRBJ2-2	TRBV7-2	CASSLLGGSNTGELFF	TGTGCCAGCAGCCTACTCGGGGGATCGAACACCGGGGAGCTGTTTTTT
NA	NA	TRBJ2-7	TRBV5-1	CASRVAGSYEQYF	TGCGCCAGCAGAGTGGCGGGGTCGTACGAGCAGTACTTC
NA	TRBD1	TRBJ2-5	TRBV7-2	CASSLGDRGIETQYF	TGTGCCAGCAGCTTAGGGGACAGGGGAATAGAAACCCAGTACTTC
NA	NA	TRBJ2-2	TRBV27	CASSRRGEVAVTGELFF	TGTGCCAGCAGTCGCCGTGGCGAGGTGGCCGTCACCGGGGAGCTGTTTTTT
NA	TRBD1	TRBJ1-1	TRBV29-1	CSFPQGMNTEAFF	TGCAGCTTTCCACAGGGGATGAACACTGAAGCTTTCTTT